The 7 T cell receptor beta chains below were found in one sample sequenced in a study of T cells after yellow fever vaccination. MiXCR, run by TCRdb on the 5' RACE reads, gives a single entry per CDR3 protein. The sample contains 200,000 to 250,000 distinct CDR3 sequences, 3.2% of which appear only once. The input for sequencing was CD4+ T cells sorted from PBMCs, taken 10 days after the yellow fever booster vaccination. These receptors all stem from a man younger than 30 who received the YFV17D yellow fever vaccine.

This clonotype appeared a few times. For the CDR3, the DNA is TGTGCCACCAGTGCCGGCACTTTGAACTATGGCTACACCTTC. Amino acids: CATSAGTLNYGYTF. This rearrangement joins TRBV24-1 to TRBJ1-2; D not resolved. Germline CDR1 reads KGHDR; CDR2 reads SFDVKD. Trimming removed 5 bases from V and 2 bases from J, with 11 bases in between. This CDR3 comprises 14 residues.

This clonotype showed up many times. CDR3 amino acids: CASSATGGRSYYEQYV. The CDR3 DNA is TGTGCCAGCAGTGCGACAGGGGGCAGATCTTACTACGAGCAGTACGTC. The gene calls are TRBV28 and TRBJ2-7; 10 nucleotides line up with TRBD1. The CDR3 has 16 amino acids. J was trimmed by 3 bases and V by 5 bases; bases with no gene match: 10. In germline, CDR1 is MDHEN, CDR2 SYDVKM.

Ten or more counts support this clonotype. J is TRBJ2-2 and V is TRBV5-1; D is perhaps TRBD2 (5 bases). CDR3 length: 14 amino acids. The V end lost 4 bases, the J end lost 5 bases, and 12 bases lay between the germline ends. Germline CDR1 is SGHRS and CDR2 is YFSETQ. The CDR3 DNA reads TGCGCCAGCAGCCAAAGCGGCTCTACCGGGGAGCTGTTTTTT. Translated, it gives CASSQSGSTGELFF. Full variable domain (rest looked up from reference TRBV5-1 and TRBJ2-2): KAGVTQTPRYLIKTRGQQVTLSCSPISGHRSVSWYQQTPGQGLQFLFEYFSETQRNKGNFPGRFSGRQFSNSRSEMNVSTLELGDSALYLCASSQSGSTGELFFGEGSRLTVL.

This clonotype has a handful of counts. The chain employs TRBV10-3 and TRBJ2-5; 14 bases fit TRBD2. Germline values: CDR1 ENHRY, CDR2 SYGVKD. The CDR3 spans 16 residues. Losses at the gene ends were 3 bases for V and 5 bases for J; bases not matched to a gene: 5. This chain's CDR3 is CAISDLTSGGDETQYF. CDR3 DNA: TGTGCCATCAGTGATTTGACTAGCGGGGGGGATGAGACCCAGTACTTC.

The V gene is TRBV20-1, the J gene TRBJ2-1; 9 nucleotides match TRBD1. The V gene end was trimmed by 6 bases and the J gene end by 7 bases; junction bases not matched to a gene: 13. The CDR3 length is 15 residues. CDR1 is DFQATT, CDR2 SNEGSKA, per germline (reference sequence). As DNA, the CDR3 is TGCAGTGCACTGAGAGGACAGGGGACGTTGAATGAGCAGTTCTTC. Translated: CSALRGQGTLNEQFF.

The rearrangement links TRBV5-1 to TRBJ1-1; D is possibly TRBD1 (6 bases). CDR1 and CDR2 from the germline V gene are SGHRS and YFSETQ. The CDR3 totals 15 residues. Trimming shortened V by 4 bases and J by 0 bases, and 13 bases separated the two germline ends. CDR3 protein: CASSPTGLLNTEAFF. DNA for the CDR3: TGCGCCAGCAGCCCTACAGGGCTCTTGAACACTGAAGCTTTCTTT. Looking up the rest from reference TRBV5-1 and TRBJ1-1 gives the full variable domain: KAGVTQTPRYLIKTRGQQVTLSCSPISGHRSVSWYQQTPGQGLQFLFEYFSETQRNKGNFPGRFSGRQFSNSRSEMNVSTLELGDSALYLCASSPTGLLNTEAFFGQGTRLTVV.

This clonotype was observed at least ten times. This chain joins TRBV20-1 and TRBJ1-5; a weak D match, TRBD1 (6 bases). CDR1 is DFQATT, CDR2 SNEGSKA, per germline (reference sequence). V was pared by 6 bases and J by 5 bases, with 20 bases between. The CDR3 spans 15 residues. CDR3 nucleotides: TGCAGTGCACCTAGCTCACAGGGAGGGGATCAGCCCCAGCATTTT. Residues: CSAPSSQGGDQPQHF.